This T cell receptor beta chain was obtained from a study of blood T cells in healthy people across ages. Study details: Capturing about one barcoded beta molecule per two T cells was achieved by template switching.

Trimming stripped 7 bases from V and 2 bases from J, with 9 bases between. The CDR3 contains 13 residues. CDR1 and CDR2 (germline): MNHNY, SVGAGI (reference sequence). Donors each provided 8 to 10 milliliters of peripheral blood. Study-level findings and limits: Roughly linear declines in TCR beta diversity per million T cells occurred with age.

This clonotype has at least ten counts. Its antigen is still unknown. A sample-barcoded 5' primer and a J-beta primer mix were used in a second PCR of roughly 7 to 11 cycles. TCRdb redid the calling of the 5' RACE reads with MiXCR, one entry per CDR3 protein. The data contain about 670,000 distinct CDR3 sequences, over 40% of them singletons. The chain employs TRBV6-6 and TRBJ1-5; no clear D. The receptor's source is a woman of 80 years or more in good health. Source material: blood. The CDR3 nucleotides are TGTGCCAGCACCGGGGTAGGCAATCAGCCCCAGCATTTT. Amino acid sequence: CASTGVGNQPQHF.